These 19 T cell receptor beta chains were all obtained from the same sample, sequenced in a study of T cells in Graves' hyperthyroidism and ophthalmopathy. Amplified TCR beta CDR3 regions derived from RNA transcripts. Initially, a first-round RT-PCR of the TCR CDR3 employed the HTBI primer set. Using its own MiXCR run on the multiplex PCR reads, TCRdb lists one record per CDR3 protein. In the table there are roughly 290,000 distinct CDR3 sequences, approximately 14% of which are singletons. The sequencing sample was made of blood. The receptors shown here come from a woman aged 35 to 49 with Graves' hyperthyroidism.

The table lists this clonotype with many counts. The J gene is TRBJ2-7, the V gene TRBV27, with 7 bases aligning to TRBD2. J was trimmed by 6 bases and V by 7 bases; bases with no gene match: 18. This CDR3 spans 16 amino acids. Germline V gene sequence: CDR1 MNHEY, CDR2 SMNVEV (reference sequence). CDR3 loop: CASTPIKLAELGEQYF. The CDR3 bases are TGTGCCAGCACCCCTATTAAGCTAGCGGAACTGGGCGAGCAGTACTTC.

This clonotype has at least ten counts. This chain uses TRBV2 with TRBJ2-1, with D unclear. The germline gives CDR1 SNHLY, CDR2 FYNNEI. V gave up 3 bases and J gave up 9 bases, with 6 bases separating them. CDR3 length: 11 amino acids. The CDR3 bases are TGTGCCAGCAGTGAGATCGGTGAGCAGTTCTTC. Amino acid sequence: CASSEIGEQFF. Complete variable domain (other parts from reference TRBV2 and TRBJ2-1): EPEVTQTPSHQVTQMGQEVILRCVPISNHLYFYWYRQILGQKVEFLVSFYNNEISEKSEIFDDQFSVERPDGSNFTLKIRSTKLEDSAMYFCASSEIGEQFFGPGTRLTVL.

Turning to this clonotype: This sequence may be a read error, since a much larger clone differs from it by one base. The chain couples TRBV7-9 to TRBJ1-2, with TRBD1 matching 7 bases. Per the germline V gene, CDR1 is SEHNR and CDR2 is FQNEAQ (reference sequence). The CDR3 has 15 amino acids. The CDR3, as DNA: TGTGCCAGCAGCTTAAGTCCCGACAGGGACTATAGCTACACCTTC. Translated, it gives CASSLSPDRDYSYTF.

The chain couples TRBV5-1 to TRBJ2-7, with D tentatively TRBD2 (5 bases). Germline-derived CDR1 and CDR2 are SGHRS and YFSETQ. V was shortened by 4 bases and J by 0 bases, with 14 bases between the two germline ends. The CDR3 length is 15 residues. The CDR3 DNA reads TGCGCCAGCAGCCTGAGTGGGCTAGCCTCCTACGAGCAGTACTTC. Amino acid sequence: CASSLSGLASYEQYF. Based on the CDR3 plus reference TRBV5-1 and TRBJ2-7, the full variable domain is KAGVTQTPRYLIKTRGQQVTLSCSPISGHRSVSWYQQTPGQGLQFLFEYFSETQRNKGNFPGRFSGRQFSNSRSEMNVSTLELGDSALYLCASSLSGLASYEQYFGPGTRLTVT.

This clonotype was seen a handful of times. Just one base apart from a much larger clone, this may be a read error. The gene calls are TRBV20-1 and TRBJ2-1, with D perhaps given as TRBD1 or TRBD2 (6 bases each). Germline V gives CDR1 DFQATT, CDR2 SNEGSKA (reference sequence). Deletions cut 5 bases from V and 5 bases from J, with 19 bases between. This CDR3 comprises 15 residues. The CDR3 loop reads CSAGLGGRDHNEQFF. The CDR3 DNA sequence: TGCAGTGCTGGGCTGGGGGGCAGGGATCACAATGAGCAGTTCTTC.

This clonotype was seen ten or more times. The chain employs TRBV10-3 and TRBJ1-1; D is possibly TRBD1 (5 bases). The V end was cut by 5 bases, the J end by 1 base, with 11 bases between. The CDR3 is made up of 14 amino acids. Germline V gene data show CDR1 as ENHRY and CDR2 as SYGVKD. The CDR3: CAISQLQGNTEAFF. CDR3 bases: TGTGCCATCAGTCAGCTGCAGGGGAACACTGAAGCTTTCTTT.

About this clonotype: A much larger clone differs from this one at a single base, so this may be a read error. The chain uses TRBV3-1 and TRBJ2-1, with D perhaps TRBD1 (6 bases). The CDR3 length is 15 residues. V dropped 4 bases and J dropped 8 bases, with 18 bases sitting between them. CDR1 and CDR2 from the germline V gene are LGHDT and YNNKEL (reference sequence). CDR3 region: CASSPDVGGTDEQFF. CDR3 DNA sequence: TGTGCCAGCAGCCCCGACGTAGGGGGTACGGATGAGCAGTTCTTC.

This clonotype has more than one count but fewer than ten. V and J are TRBV27 and TRBJ1-6, with no clear D. V lost 6 bases and J 0 bases, leaving 18 bases between the germline ends. This CDR3 has 18 amino acids. Germline-derived CDR1 and CDR2 are MNHEY and SMNVEV (reference sequence). The CDR3 loop reads CASSNRGGHSSYNSPLHF. The CDR3 DNA reads as TGTGCCAGCAGCAACCGTGGCGGCCACAGCTCCTATAATTCACCCCTCCACTTT.

The J gene is TRBJ1-1, the V gene TRBV19; D ambiguous. V shed 8 bases and J shed 8 bases, with 3 bases lying between them. CDR1 is LNHDA, CDR2 SQIVND, per germline (reference sequence). CDR3 length: 8 residues. The CDR3 loop reads CASGEAFF. CDR3 DNA sequence: TGTGCCAGTGGAGAAGCTTTCTTT.

This clonotype was counted at least ten times. The gene calls are TRBV20-1 and TRBJ2-7; D might be TRBD2 (5 bases). Trimming pared 1 base from V and 0 bases from J, leaving 7 bases between. Germline assignment: CDR1 DFQATT and CDR2 SNEGSKA (reference sequence). The CDR3 spans 13 residues. This CDR3 is CSARGGPSYEQYF. DNA for the CDR3: TGCAGTGCTAGAGGCGGGCCCTCCTACGAGCAGTACTTC.

This clonotype was observed at least ten times. The chain joins TRBV28 to TRBJ1-6; 10 bases line up with TRBD1. With V trimmed by 5 bases and J by 10 bases, 11 bases remained unmatched. The CDR3 sequence is 16 residues long. Germline V gene sequence: CDR1 MDHEN, CDR2 SYDVKM. CDR3 nucleotides: TGTGCCAGCAGTCCTGGACCTCGGGACAGGGGATCACCCCTCCACTTT. It translates to CASSPGPRDRGSPLHF.

There are many counts of this clonotype. The CDR3 region is CASSLWGAGGAPTEAFF. In DNA, the CDR3 is TGTGCCAGCAGTTTATGGGGGGCAGGGGGGGCTCCTACTGAAGCTTTCTTT. This chain links TRBV12-3 or TRBV12-4 with TRBJ1-1; 7 bases are a match to TRBD1. The CDR3 is 17 amino acids. V trimming: 2 bases; J trimming: 5 bases; junction bases outside the gene matches: 14.

This clonotype was seen repeatedly, ten times or more. The rearrangement links TRBV20-1 to TRBJ1-1; D gene ambiguous. Per the germline V gene, CDR1 is DFQATT and CDR2 is SNEGSKA (reference sequence). This CDR3 region has 15 residues. The V gene lost 3 bases and the J gene lost 1 base, with 15 bases spanning the gap. CDR3 nucleotides: TGCAGTGCTAGCTCCATGGTCGAGGAGAACACTGAAGCTTTCTTT. Translation: CSASSMVEENTEAFF.

This sequence joins TRBV9 and TRBJ2-3; D unclear. Trimming stripped 0 bases from V and 0 bases from J, with 8 bases between. The V gene's germline CDR1 is SGDLS and CDR2 YYNGEE. This CDR3 comprises 15 residues. This CDR3 is CASSVDGLSTDTQYF. CDR3 coding DNA: TGTGCCAGCAGCGTAGACGGGCTGAGCACAGATACGCAGTATTTT. The full variable domain, with the rest looked up from reference TRBV9 and TRBJ2-3, is DSGVTQTPKHLITATGQRVTLRCSPRSGDLSVYWYQQSLDQGLQFLIQYYNGEERAKGNILERFSAQQFPDLHSELNLSSLELGDSALYFCASSVDGLSTDTQYFGPGTRLTVL.

This clonotype has ten or more counts. V usage is TRBV12-3 or TRBV12-4 and J usage is TRBJ1-5, with D possibly being TRBD1 (5 bases). CDR3 length: 16 residues. V gave up 1 base and J gave up 4 bases, with 14 bases separating them. The CDR3 spells CASSLGMGGGNQPQHF. The CDR3 nucleotides are TGTGCCAGCAGTTTAGGGATGGGGGGGGGGAATCAGCCCCAGCATTTT.

This clonotype has ten or more counts. This chain links TRBV5-1 with TRBJ1-6; D gene unclear. Trimming stripped 0 bases from V and 9 bases from J, with 7 bases between. Germline V gene data show CDR1 as SGHRS and CDR2 as YFSETQ. The CDR3 spans 13 residues. This CDR3 reads CASSLVGRSPLHF. CDR3 nucleotides: TGCGCCAGCAGCTTGGTCGGGCGTTCACCCCTCCACTTT.

This clonotype was found many times. The chain joins TRBV28 to TRBJ2-3; D gene ambiguous. Per the germline V gene, CDR1 is MDHEN and CDR2 is SYDVKM. V lost 6 bases to trimming and J lost 0 bases, with 13 bases between them. The CDR3 totals 15 residues. In nucleotides, the CDR3 is TGTGCCAGCAGCCCACCCTTAATCAGCACAGATACGCAGTATTTT. This sequence encodes CASSPPLISTDTQYF. Full variable domain (outside the CDR3, taken from reference TRBV28 and TRBJ2-3): DVKVTQSSRYLVKRTGEKVFLECVQDMDHENMFWYRQDPGLGLRLIYFSYDVKMKEKGDIPEGYSVSREKKERFSLILESASTNQTSMYLCASSPPLISTDTQYFGPGTRLTVL.

This clonotype was detected many times. The J gene is TRBJ1-1, the V gene TRBV12-5; D unresolved. The length of the CDR3 is 16 residues. Germline assignment: CDR1 LGHNT and CDR2 FRNRAP. V was trimmed by 2 bases and J by 3 bases, leaving 16 bases between them. This CDR3 reads CASGLSATRPYTEAFF. The CDR3 nucleotides are TGTGCTAGTGGTTTGTCCGCGACAAGGCCCTACACTGAAGCTTTCTTT.

This clonotype has ten or more counts. The gene calls are TRBV12-3 or TRBV12-4 and TRBJ1-1; D gene uncertain. Trimming pared 5 bases from V and 4 bases from J, leaving 11 bases between. This CDR3 has 13 residues. CDR3: CASSPTTGTEAFF. In DNA form, the CDR3 reads TGTGCCAGCAGTCCCACCACGGGCACTGAAGCTTTCTTT.